Listed below are T cell receptor beta chains from one sample, sequenced in a study of shared clonotypes between healthy human individuals. Clones were read by immunoSEQ multiplex PCR, and TCRdb kept only the in-frame ones, dropping some. The table has about 2 million clones, approximately 94% seen once. Sequencing was carried out using naive CD8+ T cells sorted from blood. These receptors came from a man aged 18 to 30 in good health. Both conserved end residues are part of each CDR3. D genes are given only for firm matches. Clone size is stated in some rows and not others, as once, few, many or a class when expanded.

V	size	J	D	CDR3	DNA
TRBV9	NA	TRBJ2-7	NA	CASSEGGTAYEQYF	TGTGCCAGCAGCGAGGGGGGGACTGCCTACGAGCAGTACTTC
TRBV19	NA	TRBJ2-3	TRBD1	CASRPQGADMDTQYF	TGTGCCAGTAGACCTCAGGGGGCGGACATGGATACGCAGTATTTT
TRBV10-3	NA	TRBJ2-5	TRBD1	CAINGQGQETQYF	TGTGCCATCAATGGACAGGGGCAAGAGACCCAGTACTTC
TRBV11-2	NA	TRBJ1-1	TRBD1	CASSSRWAGGRDTEAFF	TGTGCCAGCAGCTCGAGATGGGCAGGGGGCAGGGACACTGAAGCTTTCTTT
TRBV28	NA	TRBJ2-7	NA	CAILDKSSYEQYF	TGTGCCATCCTGGACAAAAGCTCCTACGAGCAGTACTTC
TRBV6-5	once	TRBJ1-1	NA	CASSYGPPGAEAFF	TGTGCCAGCAGTTACGGGCCCCCCGGGGCTGAAGCTTTCTTT
TRBV4-3	NA	TRBJ2-5	NA	CASSQAFGETQYF	TGCGCCAGCAGCCAAGCATTCGGAGAGACCCAGTACTTC
TRBV5-6	once	TRBJ2-5	NA	CASSSGTAIETQYF	TGTGCCAGCAGCTCGGGAACAGCGATAGAGACCCAGTACTTC
TRBV6-6	once	TRBJ2-7	NA	CASTLGTHEQYF	TGTGCCAGCACCTTAGGGACACACGAGCAGTACTTC
TRBV5-1	NA	TRBJ1-1	TRBD1	CASSGPDRSAEAFF	TGCGCCAGCAGCGGACCGGACAGGTCGGCTGAAGCTTTCTTT
TRBV28	NA	TRBJ2-1	NA	CASSFLTGTYNEQFF	TGTGCCAGCAGTTTTCTGACAGGTACTTACAATGAGCAGTTCTTC
TRBV27	NA	TRBJ1-2	TRBD1	CASSAQGLNGYTF	TGTGCCAGCAGTGCACAGGGGCTTAATGGCTACACCTTC
TRBV29-1	once	TRBJ2-1	NA	CSVGSLTGVYNEQFF	TGCAGCGTTGGATCGCTCACGGGTGTCTACAATGAGCAGTTCTTC
TRBV7-8	NA	TRBJ2-7	NA	CASSLERGTYEQYF	TGTGCCAGCAGCTTAGAGAGAGGAACCTACGAGCAGTACTTC
TRBV6-5	NA	TRBJ2-1	TRBD2	CASSYREGRNEQFF	TGTGCCAGCAGTTACCGGGAGGGCCGGAATGAGCAGTTCTTC
TRBV5-6	NA	TRBJ1-6	NA	CASSVGGYNSPLHF	TGTGCCAGCAGTGTGGGGGGCTATAATTCACCCCTCCACTTT
TRBV9	NA	TRBJ1-2	NA	CASSVVNSGVYGYTF	TGTGCCAGCAGCGTAGTCAACTCGGGCGTCTATGGCTACACCTTC
TRBV5-1	once	TRBJ2-7	TRBD2	CASSLALAGTTYEQYF	TGCGCCAGCAGCTTGGCCCTGGCAGGGACTACCTACGAGCAGTACTTC
TRBV9	NA	TRBJ2-2	NA	CASSPLDRTNTGELFF	TGTGCCAGCAGCCCATTAGACCGGACCAACACCGGGGAGCTGTTTTTT
TRBV19	NA	TRBJ2-1	NA	CASRPGVSSYNEQFF	TGTGCCAGTCGACCCGGAGTAAGCTCCTACAATGAGCAGTTCTTC
TRBV27	NA	TRBJ1-1	NA	CASSLVGGRGTEAFF	TGTGCCAGCAGTTTAGTAGGGGGGCGCGGGACTGAAGCTTTCTTT
TRBV29-1	NA	TRBJ2-3	TRBD2	CSVEGTSGDSTDTQYF	TGCAGCGTTGAGGGGACTAGCGGAGACAGCACAGATACGCAGTATTTT
TRBV5-1	NA	TRBJ2-3	NA	CASSLTGPGTDTQYF	TGCGCCAGCAGCTTGACAGGACCGGGCACAGATACGCAGTATTTT
TRBV29-1	NA	TRBJ1-1	NA	CSYLSALDSEAFF	TGCAGCTATCTCAGCGCTTTGGACAGTGAAGCTTTCTTT
TRBV2	NA	TRBJ2-5	NA	CASSEEGMSTETQYF	TGTGCCAGCAGTGAGGAAGGGATGAGCACAGAGACCCAGTACTTC
TRBV6-5	NA	TRBJ2-7	NA	CASSLLDSGTGIEQYF	TGTGCCAGCAGTTTACTAGATTCGGGCACTGGGATCGAGCAGTACTTC
TRBV2	NA	TRBJ2-3	NA	CASVGTGVVTDTQYF	TGTGCCAGCGTTGGTACAGGTGTAGTCACAGATACGCAGTATTTT
TRBV6-6	few	TRBJ2-7	TRBD2	CASSPGGSYEQYF	TGTGCCAGCAGTCCCGGGGGGTCCTACGAGCAGTACTTC
TRBV19	NA	TRBJ1-1	NA	CASIPMGERMNTEAFF	TGTGCCAGTATCCCAATGGGTGAGAGGATGAACACTGAAGCTTTCTTT
TRBV7-9	NA	TRBJ1-6	TRBD1	CASSPDRSSSYNSPLHF	TGTGCCAGCAGCCCGGACAGGTCGAGCTCCTATAATTCACCCCTCCACTTT
TRBV27	NA	TRBJ2-7	NA	CASSLQHNYEQYF	TGTGCCAGCAGTTTGCAACACAACTACGAGCAGTACTTC
TRBV6-5	once	TRBJ2-5	NA	CASSYSILAVQETQYF	TGTGCCAGCAGTTACTCGATTTTAGCGGTACAAGAGACCCAGTACTTC
TRBV11-2	NA	TRBJ1-1	TRBD1	CASSFLVGGAITEAFF	TGTGCCAGCAGCTTTCTCGTAGGGGGCGCGATAACTGAAGCTTTCTTT
TRBV19	NA	TRBJ2-7	NA	CASSIGSGGGEQYF	TGTGCCAGTAGTATAGGTTCAGGAGGCGGCGAGCAGTACTTC
TRBV25-1	NA	TRBJ1-2	TRBD1	CASRLGTAYGYTF	TGTGCCAGCAGGCTCGGGACAGCCTATGGCTACACCTTC
TRBV6-1	NA	TRBJ2-6	NA	CASLGTSGANVLTF	TGTGCCAGTCTGGGGACCTCTGGGGCCAACGTCCTGACTTTC
TRBV27	NA	TRBJ1-1	NA	CVTQVTGSNTEAFF	TGTGTCACCCAAGTGACAGGATCGAACACTGAAGCTTTCTTT
TRBV6-1	NA	TRBJ1-2	TRBD1	CASSERAEGRGNGYTF	TGTGCCAGCAGTGAAAGGGCCGAGGGCAGGGGGAATGGCTACACCTTC
TRBV11-2	NA	TRBJ2-2	TRBD2	CASSLVLAGLPGELFF	TGTGCCAGCAGCTTAGTATTAGCGGGGCTCCCCGGGGAGCTGTTTTTT
TRBV4-1	NA	TRBJ2-7	TRBD1	CASSQDAGQGVYEQYF	TGCGCCAGCAGCCAAGACGCGGGACAGGGGGTGTACGAGCAGTACTTC
TRBV15	NA	TRBJ1-6	NA	CATSRDADSPLHF	TGTGCCACCAGCAGAGATGCGGATTCACCCCTCCACTTT
TRBV11-2	NA	TRBJ1-4	TRBD1	CASSAHTGGGGEKLFF	TGTGCCAGCAGCGCACACACAGGGGGCGGGGGCGAAAAACTGTTTTTT
TRBV19	NA	TRBJ1-1	NA	CASSPDIGMNTEAFF	TGTGCCAGTAGTCCCGACATCGGGATGAACACTGAAGCTTTCTTT
TRBV5-4	NA	TRBJ1-4	TRBD1	CASSADRGREKLFF	TGTGCCAGCAGCGCGGACAGGGGGCGGGAAAAACTGTTTTTT
TRBV5-4	NA	TRBJ2-7	TRBD1	CASSTFRQGGTYEQYF	TGTGCCAGCAGCACCTTTAGACAGGGGGGCACCTACGAGCAGTACTTC
TRBV9	NA	TRBJ1-3	NA	CASSPLGGSGNTIYF	TGTGCCAGCAGCCCCCTCGGGGGCTCCGGAAACACCATATATTTT
TRBV29-1	once	TRBJ2-1	NA	CSVDWRGDSYNEQFF	TGCAGCGTTGATTGGAGGGGCGACTCCTACAATGAGCAGTTCTTC
TRBV11-3	NA	TRBJ2-3	NA	CASSLAGGTDTQYF	TGTGCCAGCAGCTTAGCAGGTGGGACAGATACGCAGTATTTT
TRBV7-2	NA	TRBJ1-6	NA	CASTRAYGAHNSPLHF	TGTGCCAGCACCCGTGCCTACGGGGCCCACAATTCACCCCTCCACTTT